This is a list of T cell receptor beta chains from one sample in a study of graft-versus-host responses after intestinal transplantation. Antigens of these TCRs are unknown. TCRdb keeps only in-frame clones here, not all; method: immunoSEQ multiplex PCR. This table has over 45,000 clones, 89% appearing once. Sequenced material: unstimulated CD4+ T cells sorted from spleen or lymph node cells, taken before transplant. These receptors came from a human donor who was the organ donor for an intestinal transplant. Both conserved end residues are part of each CDR3. D genes are given only for firm matches. The size field is filled for only some rows; it gives once, few, many or a size class.

J gene: TRBJ2-7; clone size: few; D gene: TRBD2; V gene: TRBV5-1; CDR3 DNA: TGCGCCAGCAGCTTGGTACAGCGGGAGTTGTACGAGCAGTACTTC; CDR3 protein: CASSLVQRELYEQYF
J gene: TRBJ2-7; clone size: .; D gene: TRBD2; V gene: TRBV9; CDR3 DNA: TGTGCCAGCAGCGTAGGTAGCGGGATAACCTACGAGCAGTACTTC; CDR3 protein: CASSVGSGITYEQYF
J gene: TRBJ2-6; clone size: .; D gene: .; V gene: TRBV4-1; CDR3 DNA: TGCGCCAGCAGCCTGCAAGAGAGGAGAAAGGCCGGCTCTGGGGCCAACGTCCTGACTTTC; CDR3 protein: CASSLQERRKAGSGANVLTF
J gene: TRBJ1-2; clone size: .; D gene: TRBD1; V gene: TRBV25-1; CDR3 DNA: TGTGCCAGCAGTGACAGGGGGCTCTATGGCTACACCTTC; CDR3 protein: CASSDRGLYGYTF
J gene: TRBJ2-7; clone size: once; D gene: TRBD1; V gene: TRBV6-1; CDR3 DNA: TGTGCCAGCAGTGAATGGACAGGGGGTGCCGAGCAGTACTTC; CDR3 protein: CASSEWTGGAEQYF
J gene: TRBJ1-4; clone size: .; D gene: .; V gene: TRBV30; CDR3 DNA: TGTGCCTGGAGAGAAGGACTTAATGAAAAACTGTTTTTT; CDR3 protein: CAWREGLNEKLFF
J gene: TRBJ1-5; clone size: .; D gene: TRBD1; V gene: TRBV6-1; CDR3 DNA: TGTGCCAGCAGTGAGACAGGGGAATACCAGCCCCAGCATTTT; CDR3 protein: CASSETGEYQPQHF
J gene: TRBJ2-1; clone size: .; D gene: TRBD1; V gene: TRBV27; CDR3 DNA: TGTGCCAGCAGTAATACCGGGACAGGAGAGAATGAGCAGTTCTTC; CDR3 protein: CASSNTGTGENEQFF
J gene: TRBJ2-7; clone size: .; D gene: .; V gene: TRBV6-1; CDR3 DNA: TGTGCCAGCAGTGTGACAGGCCGGGGCCCTTACGAGCAGTACTTC; CDR3 protein: CASSVTGRGPYEQYF
J gene: TRBJ2-7; clone size: .; D gene: TRBD2; V gene: TRBV5-6; CDR3 DNA: TGTGCCAGCAGCTTGGGACTAGCGGGAGGGGCCTACGAGCAGTACTTC; CDR3 protein: CASSLGLAGGAYEQYF
J gene: TRBJ1-4; clone size: .; D gene: .; V gene: TRBV28; CDR3 DNA: TGTGCCAGCAGTTCATTCGGACAGAATAATGAAAAACTGTTTTTT; CDR3 protein: CASSSFGQNNEKLFF
J gene: TRBJ2-7; clone size: once; D gene: TRBD2; V gene: TRBV6-5; CDR3 DNA: TGTGCCAGCAGTAGAGTAGCGGGACCAACCTACGAGCAGTACTTC; CDR3 protein: CASSRVAGPTYEQYF
J gene: TRBJ1-3; clone size: once; D gene: TRBD1; V gene: TRBV6-5; CDR3 DNA: TGTGCCAGCAGTTCTGGGACAGGGGCTGGAAACACCATATATTTT; CDR3 protein: CASSSGTGAGNTIYF
J gene: TRBJ2-1; clone size: .; D gene: .; V gene: TRBV30; CDR3 DNA: TGTGCCTGGTCTCTCAGGGGGGATGAGCAGTTCTTC; CDR3 protein: CAWSLRGDEQFF
J gene: TRBJ1-1; clone size: .; D gene: TRBD1; V gene: TRBV28; CDR3 DNA: TGTGCCAGCAGCGAAACCAGGAGGGGGCGAAAGAACACTGAAGCTTTCTTT; CDR3 protein: CASSETRRGRKNTEAFF
J gene: TRBJ1-4; clone size: .; D gene: .; V gene: TRBV28; CDR3 DNA: TGTGCCAGCAGTTTTTGGGGAGCAACTAATGAAAAACTGTTTTTT; CDR3 protein: CASSFWGATNEKLFF
J gene: TRBJ2-7; clone size: .; D gene: TRBD1; V gene: TRBV11-3; CDR3 DNA: TGTGCCAGCAGCTTCGGGACAGGGTCCTACGAGCAGTACTTC; CDR3 protein: CASSFGTGSYEQYF
J gene: TRBJ2-5; clone size: .; D gene: .; V gene: TRBV29-1; CDR3 DNA: TGCAGCGTTGTCAGGAACCAAGAGACCCAGTACTTC; CDR3 protein: CSVVRNQETQYF
J gene: TRBJ2-1; clone size: .; D gene: .; V gene: TRBV19; CDR3 DNA: TGTGCCAGTAGCAAAGACAGAGCCTACAATGAGCAGTTCTTC; CDR3 protein: CASSKDRAYNEQFF
J gene: TRBJ1-1; clone size: .; D gene: .; V gene: TRBV7-9; CDR3 DNA: TGTGCCAGCAGCCATTCGAACACTGAAGCTTTCTTT; CDR3 protein: CASSHSNTEAFF
J gene: TRBJ1-3; clone size: .; D gene: .; V gene: TRBV9; CDR3 DNA: TGTGCCTCCGGAGCTGGGTTACCTGGAAACACCATATATTTT; CDR3 protein: CASGAGLPGNTIYF
J gene: TRBJ1-4; clone size: .; D gene: TRBD1; V gene: TRBV18; CDR3 DNA: TGTGCCAGCTCACCACCGGGACAGGGGACCCTTAATGAAAAACTGTTTTTT; CDR3 protein: CASSPPGQGTLNEKLFF
J gene: TRBJ1-2; clone size: .; D gene: .; V gene: TRBV25-1; CDR3 DNA: TGTGCCAGCAGGGCAGGCGACTATGGCTACACCTTC; CDR3 protein: CASRAGDYGYTF
J gene: TRBJ2-3; clone size: .; D gene: TRBD2; V gene: TRBV6-4; CDR3 DNA: TGTGCCAGCAGTGACGGCGGGAGGGCCGCAGATACGCAGTATTTT; CDR3 protein: CASSDGGRAADTQYF
J gene: TRBJ2-1; clone size: .; D gene: TRBD2; V gene: TRBV19; CDR3 DNA: TGTGCCAGTAGCACTCCCCGGACTAGCGGGAGGAAAGGGGGTAATGAGCAGTTCTTC; CDR3 protein: CASSTPRTSGRKGGNEQFF
J gene: TRBJ2-7; clone size: .; D gene: .; V gene: TRBV18; CDR3 DNA: TGTGCCAGCTCACCAGACAGGATCTACGAGCAGTACTTC; CDR3 protein: CASSPDRIYEQYF
J gene: TRBJ1-5; clone size: .; D gene: .; V gene: TRBV18; CDR3 DNA: TGTGCCAGCTCACCAGTGGGCGATTTCCTGCGGCCCCAGCATTTT; CDR3 protein: CASSPVGDFLRPQHF
J gene: TRBJ1-2; clone size: .; D gene: TRBD1; V gene: TRBV7-9; CDR3 DNA: TGTGCCAGCAGCTTAGTCGAGGGACAGAGCTATGGCTACACCTTC; CDR3 protein: CASSLVEGQSYGYTF
J gene: TRBJ2-7; clone size: .; D gene: TRBD1; V gene: TRBV7-2; CDR3 DNA: TGTGCCAGCAGCGAGGGGACAGGGGAGGCGTACGAGCAGTACTTC; CDR3 protein: CASSEGTGEAYEQYF
J gene: TRBJ1-5; clone size: .; D gene: .; V gene: TRBV6-6; CDR3 DNA: TGTGCCAGCAGTGCCGGGGTCAATCAGCCCCAGCATTTT; CDR3 protein: CASSAGVNQPQHF
J gene: TRBJ2-3; clone size: .; D gene: .; V gene: TRBV6-4; CDR3 DNA: TGTGCCAGCAGTGACTCTGAGGATACGCAGTATTTT; CDR3 protein: CASSDSEDTQYF
J gene: TRBJ2-7; clone size: .; D gene: TRBD1; V gene: TRBV6-5; CDR3 DNA: TGTGCCAGCAGCAAGACAGGGGAACCCTACGAGCAGTACTTC; CDR3 protein: CASSKTGEPYEQYF
J gene: TRBJ1-2; clone size: .; D gene: .; V gene: TRBV7-9; CDR3 DNA: TGTGCCAGCAGCTTAGGGAGGGGATACGACTATGGCTACACCTTC; CDR3 protein: CASSLGRGYDYGYTF
J gene: TRBJ2-2; clone size: .; D gene: TRBD2; V gene: TRBV5-1; CDR3 DNA: TGCGCCAGCAGCCCACTCACTAGCGGGAGGGCGAACACCGGGGAGCTGTTTTTT; CDR3 protein: CASSPLTSGRANTGELFF
J gene: TRBJ2-7; clone size: once; D gene: TRBD2; V gene: TRBV6-5; CDR3 DNA: TGTGCCAGCAGACCGGGACTAGCATCTTACGAGCAGTACTTC; CDR3 protein: CASRPGLASYEQYF
J gene: TRBJ1-1; clone size: .; D gene: .; V gene: TRBV9; CDR3 DNA: TGTGCCAGCAGTCCTCAACCCGGCGGTTACACTGAAGCTTTCTTT; CDR3 protein: CASSPQPGGYTEAFF
J gene: TRBJ2-6; clone size: .; D gene: TRBD2; V gene: TRBV28; CDR3 DNA: TGTGCCAGCAGACGTAGCGGGACCAACTCTGGGGCCAACGTCCTGACTTTC; CDR3 protein: CASRRSGTNSGANVLTF
J gene: TRBJ2-2; clone size: .; D gene: TRBD1; V gene: TRBV29-1; CDR3 DNA: TGCAGCATTGAGGTGGTCCTCGGACAGGCTTTGACCGGGGAGCTGTTTTTT; CDR3 protein: CSIEVVLGQALTGELFF
J gene: TRBJ2-3; clone size: .; D gene: TRBD2; V gene: TRBV5-6; CDR3 DNA: TGTGCCAGCAGCTTGGAGGGCCGGACTAGTACGCAGTATTTT; CDR3 protein: CASSLEGRTSTQYF
J gene: TRBJ1-1; clone size: .; D gene: .; V gene: TRBV11-3; CDR3 DNA: TGTGCCAGCAGCTTCAGGGGTTTGAACACTGAAGCTTTCTTT; CDR3 protein: CASSFRGLNTEAFF
J gene: TRBJ1-1; clone size: few; D gene: .; V gene: TRBV4-3; CDR3 DNA: TGCGCCAGCAGCCAAGGCAGGGTGGGCACTGAAGCTTTCTTT; CDR3 protein: CASSQGRVGTEAFF
J gene: TRBJ1-3; clone size: .; D gene: .; V gene: TRBV13; CDR3 DNA: TGTGCCAGCAGCCAGCGGTGGGGAAACACCATATATTTT; CDR3 protein: CASSQRWGNTIYF
J gene: TRBJ2-2; clone size: .; D gene: .; V gene: TRBV7-9; CDR3 DNA: TGTGCCAGCAGCTTAGTTAGTGGAGGCCGTTACACCGGGGAGCTGTTTTTT; CDR3 protein: CASSLVSGGRYTGELFF
J gene: TRBJ2-7; clone size: once; D gene: TRBD2; V gene: TRBV6-5; CDR3 DNA: TGCGCCAGCAGAGCTAGCGGGAGTGACAATTACGAGCAGTACTTC; CDR3 protein: CASRASGSDNYEQYF
J gene: TRBJ1-5; clone size: .; D gene: TRBD1; V gene: TRBV30; CDR3 DNA: TGTGCCTGGACCCAACGGGACAGCCTGGCCGATTATAGCAATCAGCCCCAGCATTTT; CDR3 protein: CAWTQRDSLADYSNQPQHF
J gene: TRBJ2-1; clone size: .; D gene: TRBD2; V gene: TRBV7-3; CDR3 DNA: TGTGCCAGCAGCCCCGGGACTAGTTCGTTGGGAGGTGAGCAGTTCTTC; CDR3 protein: CASSPGTSSLGGEQFF
J gene: TRBJ2-1; clone size: .; D gene: .; V gene: TRBV28; CDR3 DNA: TGTGCCAGCAGTTACAGGGTCGATGAGCAGTTCTTC; CDR3 protein: CASSYRVDEQFF
J gene: TRBJ2-1; clone size: .; D gene: TRBD2; V gene: TRBV9; CDR3 DNA: TGTGCCAGCAGCGTGTTACCGGGACTAGCGACTGAGCAGTTCTTC; CDR3 protein: CASSVLPGLATEQFF
J gene: TRBJ1-5; clone size: .; D gene: .; V gene: TRBV5-5; CDR3 DNA: TGTGCCAGCAGCTTGCTGGGAATGGCGGGTCAGCCCCAGCATTTT; CDR3 protein: CASSLLGMAGQPQHF
J gene: TRBJ1-1; clone size: .; D gene: .; V gene: TRBV7-3; CDR3 DNA: TGTGCCAGCAGCTTATCCGCAGGGACTAACACTGAAGCTTTCTTT; CDR3 protein: CASSLSAGTNTEAFF
J gene: TRBJ1-3; clone size: .; D gene: TRBD1; V gene: TRBV30; CDR3 DNA: TGTGCCTGGAGCATCGGGACAGGTGGAAACACCATATATTTT; CDR3 protein: CAWSIGTGGNTIYF
J gene: TRBJ2-1; clone size: .; D gene: TRBD1; V gene: TRBV5-1; CDR3 DNA: TGCGCCAGCAGCCGAGCCGGGACAGGGGGCGTCGATGAGCAGTTCTTC; CDR3 protein: CASSRAGTGGVDEQFF
J gene: TRBJ2-1; clone size: .; D gene: TRBD1; V gene: TRBV15; CDR3 DNA: TGTGCCACCAGCAGAGGCAAGACAGGGCTTCGTGAGCAGTTCTTC; CDR3 protein: CATSRGKTGLREQFF
J gene: TRBJ1-2; clone size: .; D gene: TRBD1; V gene: TRBV4-1; CDR3 DNA: TGCGCCAGCAGCCAGCAGGACAGGGGGAACTATGGCTACACCTTC; CDR3 protein: CASSQQDRGNYGYTF
J gene: TRBJ2-7; clone size: .; D gene: .; V gene: TRBV4-1; CDR3 DNA: TGCGCCAGCAGCCAGATGACAGAGAGCTACGAGCAGTACTTC; CDR3 protein: CASSQMTESYEQYF
J gene: TRBJ2-1; clone size: few; D gene: TRBD2; V gene: TRBV29-1; CDR3 DNA: TGCAGCGTTGAAGACCGCCGATCGACTAGCGGGGGAGAGGGCAATGAGCAGTTCTTC; CDR3 protein: CSVEDRRSTSGGEGNEQFF
J gene: TRBJ2-3; clone size: once; D gene: TRBD2; V gene: TRBV10-3; CDR3 DNA: TGTGCCATCAGTGAGGGGAGCGGGAGATCAGATACGCAGTATTTT; CDR3 protein: CAISEGSGRSDTQYF
J gene: TRBJ2-1; clone size: once; D gene: TRBD1; V gene: TRBV27; CDR3 DNA: TGTGCCAGCAGTTTGGGACAGGGTTATAATGAGCAGTTCTTC; CDR3 protein: CASSLGQGYNEQFF